This T cell receptor (beta chain) was captured in a study of blood T cell repertoires in COVID-19 (dated by TCRdb to 2020 to 2021). For the wider study: Samples from collaborators originated in the United States, Italy and Spain and spanned both the acute and convalescent phases of COVID-19. The prospective study material was composed of cDNA or gDNA derived from T cells, B-cell-depleted T cells, or PBMCs. Subjects who had been exposed to COVID-19, were actively infected with it, or had recovered from it provided the deeply sampled blood TCRbeta repertoires that made up the dataset. The repertoires were made available in a free public database intended to serve as a resource for research on the immune response to SARS-CoV-2. Samples were obtained from the ongoing ImmuneRACE study (first 160 participants) and from over a thousand subjects provided by 6 global collaborators. The sample metadata nearly always contained a de-identified subject ID, COVID-19 status, age in years and sex. Where available, HLA class I and class II types were taken from metadata supplied by the sample provider and were not determined by assay-based typing.

V is pruned by 4 bases and J by 5 bases, leaving 5 bases of the junction without a gene match. The germline V gene gives CDR1 as SGHRS and CDR2 as YFSETQ. Including cysteine and phenylalanine, the CDR3 has 15 amino acids. Solely the CDR3 DNA is kept, with 45 bases framed from the first base. The collaborating institutions used their own protocols to collect whole blood in K2EDTA tubes. For TCRbeta analysis, collaborator samples were shipped as frozen whole blood, as isolated PBMCs, or as DNA extracted from either sample type. Here is what the overall study found, with its caveats: Clinical and demographic metadata were provided uncurated, with the amount varying by source and participant.

On this clone itself: There is no known antigen for this receptor. Base qualities are not recorded, but no much larger clone differs from it by a single base.

TCRbeta CDR3 regions were amplified from genomic DNA using the immunoSEQ Assay, a bias-controlled multiplex PCR. In the original analysis: The number of nucleated cells in each sample was estimated from the amplification of reference gene primers within the assay. To quantify the absolute abundance of each unique TCRbeta CDR3 rearrangement, sequence reads were collapsed and filtered. For each sample, productive Simpson clonality was calculated by taking the square root of Simpson's diversity index across productive rearrangements. TCRdb obtained this table from immuneACCESS and retained in-frame rearrangements with V and J assigned. These tables miss some clones; where compared with another copy, unresolved V genes account for less than half of the shortfall, and the remainder is unexplained. Clonal size and the V and J genes are those of that table, whereas D and trimming came from the DNA. The table for this sample lists tens of thousands of clones; 75% to 90% of them were counted only once. The top ten hold about 7.2% of the sample.

The TCR originated in a man between 60 and 75 years old with acute or convalescent COVID-19. The sample comprised peripheral blood. This receptor chain uses TRBV5-1 and TRBJ2-3; 12 central bases correspond to TRBD2. The CDR3 protein sequence reads: CASSPTSGGGDTQYF. The DNA sequence reads TGCGCCAGCAGCCCGACTAGCGGGGGAGGAGATACGCAGTATTTT.